This passage covers 3 T cell receptor beta chains from one sample sequenced in a study of CD8 T cells in Susac syndrome. Random hexamers were used to reverse transcribe 0.5 to 1 ug of RNA. From the immunoSEQ multiplex PCR reads, TCRdb called clonotypes with MiXCR, one entry per CDR3 protein. The repertoire holds roughly 140,000 distinct CDR3 sequences, with roughly 95% as singletons. Sequencing was done on a sample of CD4+ T cells from PBMCs. The receptor source for this set is a human donor with Susac syndrome.

This chain links TRBV6-2 or TRBV6-3 with TRBJ2-3; no definite D call. The CDR3 contains 12 residues. The V and J ends lost 8 bases and 1 base respectively, with 7 bases between them. CDR1 MNHEY and CDR2 SVGEGT come from the germline V gene. The CDR3 bases are TGTGCCAGCCAAGTGGGCACAGATACGCAGTATTTT. Encoded protein: CASQVGTDTQYF.

This chain uses TRBV7-2 with TRBJ2-7; D is unclear. The V gene lost 5 bases and the J gene lost 9 bases, with 14 bases spanning the gap. The length of the CDR3 is 12 residues. The germline gives CDR1 SGHTA, CDR2 FQGNSA. CDR3 amino acids: CASSEDWAGQYF. As DNA, the CDR3 is TGTGCCAGCAGCGAAGACTGGGCAGGGCAGTACTTC.

The V call is TRBV7-3, the J call TRBJ2-3; 11 nucleotides match TRBD2. The CDR3 has 14 amino acids. J was trimmed by 4 bases and V by 3 bases; bases with no gene match: 0. Germline CDR1 is SGHTA and CDR2 is FQGTGA. Here the CDR3 DNA reads TGTGCCAGCAGCTTTAGCGGGGGGGCAGATACGCAGTATTTT. It encodes CASSFSGGADTQYF.